The subject of this entry is one T cell receptor beta chain. Its matching antigen is unknown. This record comes from a study of T cell responses to AZD1222 COVID-19 vaccine. Study-level results: With dominance at 160-218 and 743-854, vaccine-associated CD4 TCRs spanned spike.

The protocol was immunoSEQ multiplex PCR, while the TCRdb copy is restricted to in-frame clones and leaves out a portion. Seen here are 200,000 or so clones, 80% to 95% observed once, and the top ten hold more than 9%. The CDR3 is made up of 16 amino acids. Trimming left V 2 bases short and J 2 bases short, with 14 bases between. CDR1 is MNHNS and CDR2 is SASEGT in the germline V gene. This rearrangement joins TRBV6-1 to TRBJ2-3; D may correspond to TRBD1 or TRBD2 (5 bases each). The sequencing here drew on peripheral blood, taken on day 0 of AZD1222 vaccination. The sequence was collected from an adult in good health. The CDR3 spells CASSEWGRVITDTQYF. CDR3 in DNA: TGTGCCAGCAGTGAATGGGGGAGAGTTATCACAGATACGCAGTATTTT.